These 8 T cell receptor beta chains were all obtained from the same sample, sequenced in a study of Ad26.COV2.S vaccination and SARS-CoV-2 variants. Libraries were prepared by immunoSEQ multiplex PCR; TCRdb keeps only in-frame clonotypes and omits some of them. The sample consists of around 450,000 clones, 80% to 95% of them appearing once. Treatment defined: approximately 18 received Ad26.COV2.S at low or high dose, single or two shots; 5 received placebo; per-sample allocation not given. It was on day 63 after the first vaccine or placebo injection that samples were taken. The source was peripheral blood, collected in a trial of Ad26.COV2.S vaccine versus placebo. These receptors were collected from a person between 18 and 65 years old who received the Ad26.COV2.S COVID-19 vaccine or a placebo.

In DNA, the CDR3 is TGTGCCAGTAGTATAGGTTCGACGGTTGCTATGAGCGGCTACACCTTC. Residues: CASSIGSTVAMSGYTF. This chain connects TRBV19 to TRBJ1-2; D gene ambiguous. Trimming cost V 1 base and J 8 bases, with 20 bases left between them. The V gene's germline CDR1 is LNHDA and CDR2 SQIVND (reference sequence). The CDR3 consists of 16 residues.

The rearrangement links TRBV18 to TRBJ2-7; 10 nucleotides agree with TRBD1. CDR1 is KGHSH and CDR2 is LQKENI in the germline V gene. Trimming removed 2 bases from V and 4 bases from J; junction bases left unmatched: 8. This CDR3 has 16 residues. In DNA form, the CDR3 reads TGTGCCAGCTCACCAGATGGACAGGGGGTTGGATACGAGCAGTACTTC. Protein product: CASSPDGQGVGYEQYF. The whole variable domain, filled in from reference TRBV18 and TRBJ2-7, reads NAGVMQNPRHLVRRRGQEARLRCSPMKGHSHVYWYRQLPEEGLKFMVYLQKENIIDESGMPKERFSAEFPKEGPSILRIQQVVRGDSAAYFCASSPDGQGVGYEQYFGPGTRLTVT.

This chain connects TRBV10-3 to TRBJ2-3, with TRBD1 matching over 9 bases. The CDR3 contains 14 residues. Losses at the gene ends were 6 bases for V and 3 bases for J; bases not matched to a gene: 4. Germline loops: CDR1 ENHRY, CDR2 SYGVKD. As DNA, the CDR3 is TGTGCCATCAGGACAGGGGGATGGACAGATACGCAGTATTTT. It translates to CAIRTGGWTDTQYF.

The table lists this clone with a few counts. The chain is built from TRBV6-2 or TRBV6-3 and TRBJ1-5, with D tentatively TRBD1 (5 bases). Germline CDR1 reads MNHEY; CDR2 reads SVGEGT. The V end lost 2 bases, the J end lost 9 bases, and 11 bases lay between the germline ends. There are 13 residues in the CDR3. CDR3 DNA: TGTGCCAGCAGTTACCCTCTGAGGGGGCCCCAGCATTTT. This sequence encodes CASSYPLRGPQHF.

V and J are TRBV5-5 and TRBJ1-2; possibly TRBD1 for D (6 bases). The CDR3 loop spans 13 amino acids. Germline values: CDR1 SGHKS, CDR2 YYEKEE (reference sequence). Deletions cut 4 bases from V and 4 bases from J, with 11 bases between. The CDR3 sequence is CASSRGQTYGYTF. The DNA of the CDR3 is TGTGCCAGCAGCAGGGGACAAACCTATGGCTACACCTTC.

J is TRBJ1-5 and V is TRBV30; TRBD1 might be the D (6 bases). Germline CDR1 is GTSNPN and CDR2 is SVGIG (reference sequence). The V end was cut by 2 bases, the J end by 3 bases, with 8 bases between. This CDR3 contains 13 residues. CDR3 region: CAWSKGVNQPQHF. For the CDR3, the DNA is TGTGCCTGGAGTAAGGGGGTCAATCAGCCCCAGCATTTT.

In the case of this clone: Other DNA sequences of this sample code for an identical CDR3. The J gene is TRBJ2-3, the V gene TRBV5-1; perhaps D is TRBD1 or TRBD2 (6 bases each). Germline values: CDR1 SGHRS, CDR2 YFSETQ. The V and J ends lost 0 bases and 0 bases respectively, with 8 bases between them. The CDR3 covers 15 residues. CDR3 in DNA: TGCGCCAGCAGCTTGGGCGGGACAAGCACAGATACGCAGTATTTT. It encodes CASSLGGTSTDTQYF.

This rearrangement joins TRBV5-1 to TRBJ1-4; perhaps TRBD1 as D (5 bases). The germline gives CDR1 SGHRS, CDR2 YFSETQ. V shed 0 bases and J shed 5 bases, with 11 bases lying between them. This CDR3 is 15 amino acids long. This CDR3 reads CASSLASGPNEKLFF. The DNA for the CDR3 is TGCGCCAGCAGCTTGGCCTCGGGGCCGAATGAAAAACTGTTTTTT.